The source of this T cell receptor beta chain is a study of T cells after yellow fever vaccination. Study outcomes and limitations: Booster samples showed a return of most primary-vaccination clones (around 95% CD4, over 70% CD8). Contaminants from the bulk population, in the form of abundant clonotypes, could be found in FACS-sorted repertoires.

Template switching with 5'RACE generated the TCR cDNA and added a universal primer site and UMIs. TCRdb re-analysed the 5' RACE reads in MiXCR, keeping a single row per CDR3 protein. The sample carries roughly 120,000 distinct CDR3 sequences, more than 6% recorded once. This clonotype was picked up many times. The antigen remains unidentified. Per germline, CDR1 ENHRY and CDR2 SYGVKD. This CDR3 has 13 residues. V shed 6 bases and J 3 bases; nucleotides not matched to a gene: 3. The clonotype was recovered from a man between 18 and 35 years old who received the YFV17D yellow fever vaccine. The sample in question was CD4+ T cells sorted from PBMCs, obtained approximately 11 days after the first yellow fever vaccination. The chain couples TRBV10-3 to TRBJ2-7; 9 nucleotides match TRBD1. The CDR3 sequence: CAISGGQGYEQYV. Here the CDR3 DNA reads TGTGCCATCAGCGGGGGACAGGGCTACGAGCAGTACGTC.